This TCR beta chain comes out of a study of technical replicates of blood from a handful of donors. Sequenced by immunoSEQ multiplex PCR; TCRdb stores in-frame clones only, minus some. The top ten hold 0.3% to 0.35% of the sample, which has 91,000 or so clones, roughly 95% seen once. The source is a human donor in good health. Sequencing was done on a sample of T cells isolated from PBMCs.

CDR3 protein: CASRVTGTGYNEKLFF. The CDR3 DNA reads as TGTGCCAGCCGTGTAACAGGGACAGGGTATAATGAAAAACTGTTTTTT. J is TRBJ1-4 and V is TRBV6-1, with 9 bases aligning to TRBD1. CDR1 MNHNS and CDR2 SASEGT come from the germline V gene. This CDR3 spans 16 amino acids. V was pared by 8 bases and J by 4 bases, with 11 bases of the junction left unmatched.